The present entry profiles one T cell receptor beta chain with its context. What it recognizes is unknown. The CDR3 runs 15 residues. Unmatched junction bases numbered 7, after V lost 4 bases and J lost 2 bases. CDR1 and CDR2 (germline): SGHRS, YFSETQ. The data stem from a study of T cell repertoires in cytomegalovirus infection. For the study at large: Newly reported HLA-C-restricted and thoroughly characterized HLA-B-restricted CMV epitopes were employed. Public TCR beta signatures were indicative of both CMV infection and a matching HLA type. Whole-study findings and limits: Identification of carriers of CMV plus the relevant HLA was performed using cumulative public TCR beta family frequency.

In TCRdb, the reads were re-called with MiXCR into one record per CDR3 protein. The sample comprises over 250,000 distinct CDR3 sequences, less than 25% of which are singletons, and approximately 19% rests with the top ten. This TCR derives from a human donor in good health (CMV status not recorded). Some clones in this sample may be carry-over from other donors' samples. This specimen was cultured PBMCs, taken from culture after CMV antigen stimulation. The V and J genes are TRBV5-1 and TRBJ2-3; 7 nucleotides match TRBD1. CDR3 region: CASSPRGQTTDTQYF. For the CDR3, the DNA is TGCGCCAGCAGCCCGAGGGGACAGACCACAGATACGCAGTATTTT. Based on the CDR3 plus reference TRBV5-1 and TRBJ2-3, the full variable domain is KAGVTQTPRYLIKTRGQQVTLSCSPISGHRSVSWYQQTPGQGLQFLFEYFSETQRNKGNFPGRFSGRQFSNSRSEMNVSTLELGDSALYLCASSPRGQTTDTQYFGPGTRLTVL.